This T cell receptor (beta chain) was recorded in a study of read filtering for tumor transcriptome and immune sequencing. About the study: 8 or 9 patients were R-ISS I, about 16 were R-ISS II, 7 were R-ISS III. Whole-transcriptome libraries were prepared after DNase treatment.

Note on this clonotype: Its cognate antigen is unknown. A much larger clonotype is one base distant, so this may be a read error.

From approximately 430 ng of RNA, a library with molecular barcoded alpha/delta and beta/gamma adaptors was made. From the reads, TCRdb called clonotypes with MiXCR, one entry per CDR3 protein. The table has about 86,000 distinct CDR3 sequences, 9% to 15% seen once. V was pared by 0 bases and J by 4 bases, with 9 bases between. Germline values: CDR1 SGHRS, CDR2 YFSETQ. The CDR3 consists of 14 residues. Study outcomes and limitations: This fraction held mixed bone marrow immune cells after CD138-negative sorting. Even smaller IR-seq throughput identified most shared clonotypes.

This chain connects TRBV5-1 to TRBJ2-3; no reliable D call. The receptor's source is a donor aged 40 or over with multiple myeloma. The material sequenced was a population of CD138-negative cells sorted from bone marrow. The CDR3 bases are TGCGCCAGCAGCTTGGTGACAAACGCAGATACGCAGTATTTT. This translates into CASSLVTNADTQYF.